One and the same sample provided the 28 T cell receptor beta chains below, sequenced in a study of T cell repertoires in cytomegalovirus infection. TCRdb re-analysed the reads in MiXCR, keeping a single row per CDR3 protein. This repertoire shows about 490,000 distinct CDR3 sequences, more than 20% found once; its top ten account for roughly an eighth. The sequenced sample was PBMCs. All receptors come from a human donor in good health (CMV status not recorded). Some clones in this sample may be carry-over from other donors' samples.

This rearrangement joins TRBV24-1 to TRBJ2-1; TRBD2 agrees at 7 bases. Germline lookup yields CDR1 KGHDR and CDR2 SFDVKD. With V trimmed by 1 base and J by 4 bases, 6 bases remained unmatched. The CDR3 loop spans 16 amino acids. The CDR3 coding sequence is TGTGCCACCAGTGATTTCGCCACTAGCGCTTACAATGAGCAGTTCTTC. It encodes CATSDFATSAYNEQFF.

This clonotype was picked up a small number of times. The chain joins TRBV7-3 to TRBJ1-6; TRBD1 matches 7 bases. V was pared by 5 bases and J by 4 bases, with 2 bases of the junction left unmatched. The CDR3 is 14 amino acids. Germline-derived CDR1 and CDR2 are SGHTA and FQGTGA. The CDR3 loop is CASSPGGYNSPLHF. The CDR3 DNA reads TGTGCCAGCAGCCCAGGGGGATATAATTCACCCCTCCACTTT.

In this sample, this clonotype turned up a few times. The chain combines TRBV11-3 with TRBJ1-2; D is undetermined. This CDR3 contains 16 residues. V was trimmed by 1 base and J by 1 base, leaving 13 bases between them. Per the germline V gene, CDR1 is SGHNT and CDR2 is YENEEA. The DNA of the CDR3 is TGTGCCAGCAGCTTAGGTAGACTCGCGCGTAACTATGGCTACACCTTC. Translation: CASSLGRLARNYGYTF.

This clonotype was found a few times. The rearrangement uses TRBV5-6 and TRBJ1-2; 10 positions agree with TRBD1. J lost 7 bases, V lost 4 bases, and 16 bases had no gene match. The CDR3 is 17 residues long. CDR1 is SGHDT and CDR2 is YYEEEE in the germline V gene. This chain's CDR3 is CASSRRGRTGGRGGYTF. CDR3 sequence (DNA): TGTGCCAGCAGCCGCAGGGGAAGGACAGGGGGTAGAGGTGGCTACACCTTC.

The rearrangement links TRBV12-3 or TRBV12-4 to TRBJ1-5, with D maybe TRBD1 (5 bases). V was cut by 5 bases and J by 0 bases, with 11 bases left in between. The CDR3 runs to 15 residues. This CDR3 is CASSDSDSSNQPQHF. The CDR3 region has the DNA TGTGCCAGCAGTGACTCTGACAGTAGCAATCAGCCCCAGCATTTT.

This sequence joins TRBV9 and TRBJ1-1; D gene uncertain. The CDR3 totals 15 residues. CDR1 and CDR2 (germline): SGDLS, YYNGEE. V was clipped by 4 bases and J by 2 bases, with 15 bases between them. CDR3 sequence: CASSPTIGGNTEAFF. The CDR3 DNA sequence: TGTGCCAGCAGCCCGACGATAGGAGGAAACACTGAAGCTTTCTTT.

The chain links TRBV20-1 to TRBJ1-5; TRBD1 might be the D (5 bases). V was cut by 6 bases and J by 3 bases, with 12 bases left in between. The CDR3 covers 13 residues. Germline CDR1 and CDR2: DFQATT and SNEGSKA (reference sequence). The CDR3 spells CSAKGPINQPQHF. The DNA of the CDR3 is TGCAGTGCGAAGGGACCGATCAATCAGCCCCAGCATTTT.

In its sample, this clonotype was seen a few times. V gene TRBV14 combines with J gene TRBJ1-6, with no clear D. Trimming cost V 0 bases and J 7 bases, with 7 bases left between them. CDR1 is SGHDN, CDR2 FVKESK, per germline. The CDR3 runs 14 residues. CDR3 sequence (DNA): TGTGCCAGCAGCCAAGAAATGGCGAATTCACCCCTCCACTTT. It is translated as CASSQEMANSPLHF.

This clonotype came up a few times. V gene TRBV28 combines with J gene TRBJ2-5; TRBD2 is a possible D gene (5 bases). This CDR3 spans 14 amino acids. Germline CDR1 is MDHEN and CDR2 is SYDVKM. Trimming shortened V by 5 bases and J by 1 base, and 11 bases separated the two germline ends. CDR3 sequence (DNA): TGTGCCAGCAGTCTCCCGCGGGTCCAAGAGACCCAGTACTTC. Amino acid sequence: CASSLPRVQETQYF.

V is TRBV12-3 or TRBV12-4 and J is TRBJ2-5; 13 nucleotides agree with TRBD2. Trimming took 2 bases from V and 5 from J; bases not matched to a gene: 11. The CDR3 runs 18 residues. CDR3 in DNA: TGTGCCAGCAGTTTAAGACTAGCGGGAGGACGCTTCGAGGAGACCCAGTACTTC. This gives the protein CASSLRLAGGRFEETQYF.

This clonotype appeared many times. This sequence joins TRBV7-2 and TRBJ2-3; no definite D call. Germline CDR1 and CDR2: SGHTA and FQGNSA. Trimming took off 5 bases at V and 1 base at J, with 4 bases between the two ends. The CDR3 runs 12 residues. CDR3 nucleotides: TGTGCCAGCAGCCGGCGCACAGATACGCAGTATTTT. This translates into CASSRRTDTQYF.

V is TRBV12-3 or TRBV12-4 and J is TRBJ1-1; D perhaps matches TRBD1 (5 bases). The V end was cut by 5 bases, the J end by 4 bases, with 14 bases between. The CDR3 is made up of 14 amino acids. The CDR3 DNA reads TGTGCCAGCAGTCCCCAGCCGAGGGGCACTGAAGCTTTCTTT. The encoded protein is CASSPQPRGTEAFF.

The chain has TRBV27 and TRBJ2-3; D is possibly TRBD2 (5 bases). Germline V CDR1 and CDR2: MNHEY, SMNVEV (reference sequence). The CDR3 sequence is 13 residues long. Trimming removed 7 bases at V and 5 bases at J, with 13 bases between. CDR3 sequence (DNA): TGTGCCAGCACCCGTCCGGGAATAGATACGCAGTATTTT. Its translation: CASTRPGIDTQYF.

The chain employs TRBV19 and TRBJ1-1; D possibly corresponds to TRBD1 (5 bases). Looked up from germline, CDR1 is LNHDA and CDR2 is SQIVND (reference sequence). The germline V and J ends were trimmed by 0 bases and 1 base, with 15 bases remaining between them. The CDR3 is made up of 17 amino acids. The CDR3 reads CASSIDWGDRTNTEAFF. In DNA, the CDR3 is TGTGCCAGTAGTATAGATTGGGGGGACCGGACGAACACTGAAGCTTTCTTT.

This clonotype was picked up one time. The gene calls are TRBV6-2 or TRBV6-3 and TRBJ1-5; D is perhaps TRBD1 (6 bases). Trimming cost V 4 bases and J 7 bases, with 14 bases left between them. The germline V gene has CDR1 MNHEY and CDR2 SVGEGT. The CDR3 is 14 amino acids. The DNA for the CDR3 is TGTGCCAGCAGTTTCCGAGGGGGTGGCCAGCCCCAGCATTTT. It encodes CASSFRGGGQPQHF.

The sample holds a few counts of this clonotype. The chain employs TRBV20-1 and TRBJ2-5; maybe TRBD2 (6 bases). Germline assignment: CDR1 DFQATT and CDR2 SNEGSKA (reference sequence). The CDR3 consists of 13 residues. The V end lost 7 bases, the J end lost 6 bases, and 18 bases lay between the germline ends. The chain's CDR3 is CSVHRGGGKTQYF. CDR3 DNA: TGCAGTGTTCATAGGGGCGGCGGGAAGACCCAGTACTTC.

This clonotype is a singleton in its sample. The chain combines TRBV10-3 with TRBJ2-2; D remains unclear. V dropped 3 bases and J dropped 7 bases, with 15 bases sitting between them. The CDR3 is 15 amino acids. In germline, CDR1 is ENHRY, CDR2 SYGVKD. CDR3 sequence reads: CAISEISVEIGELFF. The CDR3 region has the DNA TGTGCCATCAGTGAAATTTCCGTGGAGATCGGGGAGCTGTTTTTT.

The rearrangement links TRBV9 to TRBJ2-7; D might be TRBD1 or TRBD2, each matching 5 bases. The CDR3 length is 16 residues. Germline CDR1 and CDR2: SGDLS and YYNGEE. V was trimmed by 3 bases and J by 0 bases, leaving 16 bases between them. The CDR3 sequence is CASSEGTWMSSYEQYV. The CDR3, as DNA: TGTGCCAGCAGCGAGGGGACCTGGATGAGCTCCTACGAGCAGTACGTC.

The V gene is TRBV20-1, the J gene TRBJ2-7; 9 bases are a match to TRBD2. The CDR3 is made up of 15 amino acids. V shed 0 bases, J shed 2 bases, and the junction held 5 bases outside the gene matches. Germline V gives CDR1 DFQATT, CDR2 SNEGSKA (reference sequence). The CDR3: CSARDSGRMAYEQYF. The CDR3 DNA reads TGCAGTGCTAGAGATAGCGGGAGAATGGCCTACGAGCAGTACTTC.

The CDR3 reads CASSFRGRYNEQFF. The CDR3 region has the DNA TGTGCCAGCAGTTTTAGGGGCCGGTACAATGAGCAGTTCTTC. J is TRBJ2-1 and V is TRBV6-2 or TRBV6-3; D may be TRBD1 (5 bases). Looked up from germline, CDR1 is MNHEY and CDR2 is SVGEGT. The CDR3 totals 14 residues. Trimming shortened V by 4 bases and J by 4 bases, and 11 bases separated the two germline ends.

The V and J genes are TRBV7-9 and TRBJ2-7; D gene unclear. The CDR3 contains 15 residues. The V end lost 5 bases, the J end lost 4 bases, and 18 bases lay between the germline ends. Germline lookup yields CDR1 SEHNR and CDR2 FQNEAQ (reference sequence). The CDR3 here is CASSHHSARSYEQYF. CDR3 in DNA: TGTGCCAGCAGCCACCACTCTGCTAGGTCATACGAGCAGTACTTC.

The chain uses TRBV19 and TRBJ2-6; D is perhaps TRBD1 (6 bases). Germline CDR1 reads LNHDA; CDR2 reads SQIVND (reference sequence). With 10 bases removed from V and 0 bases from J, the gap between germline ends came to 16 bases. The CDR3 is made up of 16 amino acids. The CDR3 DNA is TGTGCCACTACGGACAGACCTAGCTCTGGGGCCAACGTCCTGACTTTC. It codes for CATTDRPSSGANVLTF.

This clonotype was counted ten times or more. The rearrangement joins TRBV7-2 to TRBJ2-7; D not resolved. V lost 3 bases to trimming and J lost 3 bases, with 15 bases between them. This CDR3 is built from 15 residues. Per germline, CDR1 SGHTA and CDR2 FQGNSA. CDR3 in amino acids: CASSFAAQTSYEQYF. The CDR3, as DNA: TGTGCCAGCAGCTTCGCCGCGCAGACAAGCTACGAGCAGTACTTC. Complete variable domain (other parts from reference TRBV7-2 and TRBJ2-7): GAGVSQSPSNKVTEKGKDVELRCDPISGHTALYWYRQSLGQGLEFLIYFQGNSAPDKSGLPSDRFSAERTGGSVSTLTIQRTQQEDSAVYLCASSFAAQTSYEQYFGPGTRLTVT.

This clonotype was observed a few times. The genes are TRBV7-6 and TRBJ2-3; no reliable D call. Germline CDR1 SGHVS, CDR2 FNYEAQ. The CDR3 is made up of 12 amino acids. The V end was cut by 5 bases, the J end by 13 bases, with 16 bases between. CDR3 nucleotide sequence: TGTGCCAGCAGCCCAGAAGGCCCCCTGAAGTATTTT. Translating gives CASSPEGPLKYF.

The chain links TRBV7-2 to TRBJ1-2, with 8 nucleotides matching TRBD1. The V segment lost 5 bases and the J segment 6 bases; nucleotides outside the gene matches: 14. From germline, CDR1 is SGHTA and CDR2 FQGNSA. CDR3 length equals 16 residues. The CDR3 nucleotides are TGTGCCAGCAGCCGCCCCCTTGACAGGGGATCGAATGGCTACACCTTC. Translating gives CASSRPLDRGSNGYTF.

The chain recombines TRBV6-6 with TRBJ2-5; D not certain. The germline gives CDR1 MNHNY, CDR2 SVGAGI (reference sequence). Trimming shortened V by 7 bases and J by 5 bases, and 11 bases separated the two germline ends. The CDR3 has 12 amino acids. The CDR3 reads CASTRIGETQYF. The CDR3 coding sequence is TGTGCCAGCACCCGGATAGGGGAGACCCAGTACTTC.

V gene TRBV28 combines with J gene TRBJ1-1; D ambiguous. This CDR3 has 14 amino acids. Germline V gene sequence: CDR1 MDHEN, CDR2 SYDVKM. V lost 8 bases to trimming and J lost 0 bases, with 13 bases between them. The CDR3 bases are TGTGCCAGCCATCTCACGGGAATGAACACTGAAGCTTTCTTT. Translating gives CASHLTGMNTEAFF.

This clonotype showed up just a few times. This chain links TRBV7-2 with TRBJ2-2, with 11 bases matching TRBD2. CDR1 and CDR2 from the germline V gene are SGHTA and FQGNSA. The CDR3 loop spans 17 amino acids. Unmatched junction bases numbered 3, after V lost 3 bases and J lost 0 bases. The CDR3 DNA reads as TGTGCCAGCAGCTTTATAGCGGGGGGGGCGAACACCGGGGAGCTGTTTTTT. Its translation is CASSFIAGGANTGELFF. Together with reference TRBV7-2 and TRBJ2-2, the CDR3 gives the full variable domain: GAGVSQSPSNKVTEKGKDVELRCDPISGHTALYWYRQSLGQGLEFLIYFQGNSAPDKSGLPSDRFSAERTGGSVSTLTIQRTQQEDSAVYLCASSFIAGGANTGELFFGEGSRLTVL.